One and the same sample provided the 23 T cell receptor beta chains below, sequenced in a study of shared clonotypes between healthy human individuals. Assay: immunoSEQ multiplex PCR; the TCRdb copy retains only in-frame clones and omits some. The sample comprises approximately 980,000 clones, 76% of which are singletons, and roughly 1.5% rests with the top ten. Sequenced: memory CD4+ T cells sorted from blood. Subset denoted: CD45RA-negative fraction. These receptors were obtained from a man aged 18 to 30 in good health.

V is TRBV2 and J is TRBJ1-5, with D tentatively TRBD1 (6 bases). V gave up 4 bases and J gave up 7 bases, with 14 bases separating them. Germline V CDR1 and CDR2: SNHLY, FYNNEI. This CDR3 comprises 14 residues. CDR3 loop: CASSGWTAEQPQHF. The DNA of the CDR3 is TGTGCCAGCAGTGGCTGGACAGCGGAACAGCCCCAGCATTTT. Using reference TRBV2 and TRBJ1-5 for the parts outside the CDR3, the full variable domain is EPEVTQTPSHQVTQMGQEVILRCVPISNHLYFYWYRQILGQKVEFLVSFYNNEISEKSEIFDDQFSVERPDGSNFTLKIRSTKLEDSAMYFCASSGWTAEQPQHFGDGTRLSIL.

Points on this clone: No conserved phenylalanine or tryptophan is present at the end of the CDR3, so a read error is the likely explanation. The DNA is omitted, as the CDR3 cannot be located on it reliably, and the CDR3 follows TCRdb's listing. The chain carries TRBV10-3 and TRBJ1-1; TRBD1 is the table's D call and was not checked against the DNA. The CDR3 region is 12 residues in length, termini included. The germline V gene has CDR1 ENHRY and CDR2 SYGVKD. CDR3 sequence reads: CAISESTGLYHL.

Worth noting for this clone: Within the sample, other DNA sequences also encode this same CDR3. The V and J genes are TRBV27 and TRBJ1-6; the D gene is possibly TRBD1 (5 bases). Trimming stripped 2 bases from V and 0 bases from J, with 11 bases between. Germline CDR1 and CDR2: MNHEY and SMNVEV (reference sequence). The CDR3 has 17 residues. This chain's CDR3 is CASSLRGGGSYNSPLHF. The CDR3 coding sequence is TGTGCCAGCAGTTTAAGAGGCGGGGGCTCCTATAATTCACCCCTCCACTTT.

As concerns this clone: It is likely a read error: a sequence one base away is far more abundant. This chain connects TRBV29-1 to TRBJ1-1; D remains unclear. V was cut by 8 bases and J by 1 base, with 11 bases left in between. Germline V gene data show CDR1 as SQVTM and CDR2 as ANQGSEA. This CDR3 region has 12 residues. CDR3 amino acids: CSFGAWNTEAFF. As DNA, the CDR3 is TGCAGCTTTGGCGCCTGGAACACTGAAGCTTTCTTT.

This clone turned up a few times. The chain carries TRBV18 and TRBJ1-5, with 7 positions matching TRBD1. From germline, CDR1 is KGHSH and CDR2 LQKENI. This CDR3 region has 13 residues. Trimming cost V 3 bases and J 15 bases; bases outside gene matches: 11. The CDR3 DNA reads as TGTGCCAGCTCACCTAGTGGTGACAGGGCACGGCATTTT. This translates into CASSPSGDRARHF. The variable domain in full, with the rest retrieved from reference TRBV18 and TRBJ1-5, is NAGVMQNPRHLVRRRGQEARLRCSPMKGHSHVYWYRQLPEEGLKFMVYLQKENIIDESGMPKERFSAEFPKEGPSILRIQQVVRGDSAAYFCASSPSGDRARHFGDGTRLSIL.

This clone has just one count. This chain connects TRBV6-4 to TRBJ2-3; D tentatively fits TRBD1 or TRBD2 (6 bases each). The CDR3 is made up of 15 amino acids. V was pared by 6 bases and J by 4 bases, with 17 bases between. CDR1 and CDR2 from the germline V gene are MRHNA and SNTAGT. CDR3 protein: CASRAGGGGPDTQYF. The CDR3 nucleotides are TGTGCCAGCAGAGCTGGAGGAGGGGGGCCAGATACGCAGTATTTT.

The rearrangement links TRBV4-3 to TRBJ2-6, with D perhaps TRBD1 (6 bases). V was clipped by 4 bases and J by 0 bases, with 10 bases between them. Looked up from germline, CDR1 is LGHNA and CDR2 is YSLEER. This CDR3 spans 16 amino acids. CDR3 sequence: CASSLAQGSGANVLTF. The CDR3 nucleotides are TGCGCCAGCAGCCTAGCACAGGGCTCTGGGGCCAACGTCCTGACTTTC.

The V and J genes are TRBV9 and TRBJ1-2; the D is unclear. V dropped 0 bases and J dropped 4 bases, with 13 bases sitting between them. From germline, CDR1 is SGDLS and CDR2 YYNGEE. This CDR3 contains 15 residues. The CDR3 DNA sequence: TGTGCCAGCAGCGTAGGCATAGAGGGTAGCTATGGCTACACCTTC. Protein product: CASSVGIEGSYGYTF.

This chain connects TRBV7-8 to TRBJ2-7, with TRBD2 as a possible D gene (6 bases). The CDR3 consists of 16 residues. The germline V and J ends were trimmed by 5 bases and 2 bases, with 19 bases remaining between them. In germline, CDR1 is SGHVS, CDR2 FQNEAQ. CDR3 sequence: CASSPRDFGGAYEQYF. For the CDR3, the DNA is TGTGCCAGCAGCCCCAGGGACTTCGGAGGGGCCTACGAGCAGTACTTC.

The gene calls are TRBV19 and TRBJ2-1, with TRBD2 identical over 11 bases. CDR3 length: 15 residues. Germline assignment: CDR1 LNHDA and CDR2 SQIVND (reference sequence). J lost 9 bases, V lost 3 bases, and 7 bases had no gene match. The CDR3 bases are TGTGCCAGTAGTATGGATAGCGGGGGGGCCGTTGAGCAGTTCTTC. Amino acids: CASSMDSGGAVEQFF.

The chain carries TRBV5-8 and TRBJ2-3; 7 bases fit TRBD1. There are 15 residues in the CDR3. With 0 bases clipped from V and 2 bases from J, the junction kept 3 bases outside the gene matches. Germline lookup yields CDR1 SGHTS and CDR2 YDEGEE. The CDR3 here is CASSLGQGLTDTQYF. Here the CDR3 DNA reads TGTGCCAGCAGCTTGGGACAGGGCCTCACAGATACGCAGTATTTT.

The V gene is TRBV5-1, the J gene TRBJ1-4; 7 bases match TRBD1. Trimming cost V 5 bases and J 4 bases; bases outside gene matches: 5. The CDR3 loop spans 14 amino acids. CDR1 and CDR2 (germline): SGHRS, YFSETQ. In DNA form, the CDR3 reads TGCGCCAGCAGTGGGCAGGGGGTTAATGAAAAACTGTTTTTT. This translates into CASSGQGVNEKLFF. Variable domain in full (rest from reference TRBV5-1 and TRBJ1-4): KAGVTQTPRYLIKTRGQQVTLSCSPISGHRSVSWYQQTPGQGLQFLFEYFSETQRNKGNFPGRFSGRQFSNSRSEMNVSTLELGDSALYLCASSGQGVNEKLFFGSGTQLSVL.

The chain combines TRBV5-1 with TRBJ1-1; no reliable D call. The CDR3 length is 12 residues. The germline gives CDR1 SGHRS, CDR2 YFSETQ. V was shortened by 0 bases and J by 8 bases, with 8 bases between the two germline ends. DNA for the CDR3: TGCGCCAGCAGCTTGGGATGGGGAGAAGCTTTCTTT. Translating gives CASSLGWGEAFF.

This clone appeared a single time. The chain combines TRBV5-6 with TRBJ1-2; weak D call: TRBD1 (6 bases). CDR1 is SGHDT, CDR2 YYEEEE, per germline. The CDR3 is made up of 16 amino acids. V lost 0 bases to trimming and J lost 1 base, with 13 bases between them. The CDR3 here is CASSLDTGKGNYGYTF. Here the CDR3 DNA reads TGTGCCAGCAGCTTGGATACAGGGAAGGGTAACTATGGCTACACCTTC.

The chain carries TRBV25-1 and TRBJ1-1; the D gene is possibly TRBD1 (6 bases). The CDR3 is 16 amino acids. Trimming pared 1 base from V and 3 bases from J, leaving 15 bases between. Germline lookup yields CDR1 MGHDK and CDR2 SYGVNS. CDR3 coding DNA: TGTGCCAGCAGTGAATCCGGCAGGGGTGGGCACACTGAAGCTTTCTTT. Translated, it gives CASSESGRGGHTEAFF.

This clone was seen only once. This chain joins TRBV2 and TRBJ2-3; D possibly corresponds to TRBD1 (6 bases). Germline CDR1 is SNHLY and CDR2 is FYNNEI. The CDR3 runs 16 residues. Deletions cut 5 bases from V and 0 bases from J, with 15 bases between. CDR3 sequence (DNA): TGTGCCAGCAGTTTCGATGCAGGGGCTAGCACAGATACGCAGTATTTT. It yields the protein CASSFDAGASTDTQYF.

The rearrangement joins TRBV7-2 to TRBJ2-5; 8 nucleotides agree with TRBD2. CDR3 length: 18 amino acids. CDR1 and CDR2 from the germline V gene are SGHTA and FQGNSA. The V gene end was trimmed by 1 base and the J gene end by 4 bases; junction bases not matched to a gene: 14. The CDR3 nucleotides read TGTGCCAGCAGCTTAGTGGGTAGCGGGATCCTCCCGGGAGAGACCCAGTACTTC. It encodes CASSLVGSGILPGETQYF.

In its sample, this clone was seen a few times. The chain carries TRBV4-2 and TRBJ2-1, with 9 bases aligning to TRBD2. V shed 1 base and J 0 bases; nucleotides not matched to a gene: 16. The germline CDR1 and CDR2 sequences are LGHNA and YNFKEQ. CDR3 size: 21 residues. Here the CDR3 DNA reads TGTGCCAGCAGCCAAGGCCCTAGGGGCGGGGGGGCAATGGGCTCCTACAATGAGCAGTTCTTC. This encodes CASSQGPRGGGAMGSYNEQFF.

Concerning this clone: This same CDR3 is encoded by further DNA sequences in the sample. The rearrangement joins TRBV6-5 to TRBJ1-2; the D gene is possibly TRBD1 (5 bases). V was clipped by 0 bases and J by 2 bases, with 10 bases between them. The V gene's germline CDR1 is MNHEY and CDR2 SVGAGI. The CDR3 loop spans 15 amino acids. The CDR3 bases are TGTGCCAGCAGTTACTCCACCTGGGGCAACTATGGCTACACCTTC. This gives the protein CASSYSTWGNYGYTF.

This clone was seen more than once but under ten times. This likely stems from a read error, as it lies one base from a far larger clone. The V and J genes are TRBV7-9 and TRBJ1-1, with a tentative D call TRBD1 (6 bases). The CDR3 is 13 residues long. Germline-derived CDR1 and CDR2 are SEHNR and FQNEAQ (reference sequence). Trimming took 4 bases from V and 1 from J, leaving 7 bases between them. CDR3 loop: CASSSGQNTEAFF. Here the CDR3 DNA reads TGTGCCAGCAGCTCGGGACAGAACACTGAAGCTTTCTTT.

The chain uses TRBV2 and TRBJ1-1; tentatively, D is TRBD1 (6 bases). The CDR3 consists of 17 residues. V was cut by 2 bases and J by 4 bases, with 20 bases left in between. CDR1 SNHLY and CDR2 FYNNEI come from the germline V gene. The CDR3 DNA sequence: TGTGCCAGCAGTGAACACTTACGGCAGGGGTTAAGCACTGAAGCTTTCTTT. The encoded protein is CASSEHLRQGLSTEAFF.

The CDR3 DNA sequence: TGTGCCAGCTCACCATCAGGGACTTTAGCGTATAATTCACCCCTCCACTTT. It encodes CASSPSGTLAYNSPLHF. The rearrangement links TRBV18 to TRBJ1-6, with D possibly TRBD1 on 5 matching bases. The CDR3 spans 17 residues. Germline assignment: CDR1 KGHSH and CDR2 LQKENI. The V end lost 2 bases, the J end lost 4 bases, and 15 bases lay between the germline ends.

The chain combines TRBV28 with TRBJ1-5; D is unclear. V lost 7 bases and J lost 1, with 11 bases in between. Germline lookup yields CDR1 MDHEN and CDR2 SYDVKM. CDR3 size: 14 residues. The CDR3 DNA follows: TGTGCCAGCACTTTGGGCAGGAGCAATCAGCCCCAGCATTTT. This encodes CASTLGRSNQPQHF.